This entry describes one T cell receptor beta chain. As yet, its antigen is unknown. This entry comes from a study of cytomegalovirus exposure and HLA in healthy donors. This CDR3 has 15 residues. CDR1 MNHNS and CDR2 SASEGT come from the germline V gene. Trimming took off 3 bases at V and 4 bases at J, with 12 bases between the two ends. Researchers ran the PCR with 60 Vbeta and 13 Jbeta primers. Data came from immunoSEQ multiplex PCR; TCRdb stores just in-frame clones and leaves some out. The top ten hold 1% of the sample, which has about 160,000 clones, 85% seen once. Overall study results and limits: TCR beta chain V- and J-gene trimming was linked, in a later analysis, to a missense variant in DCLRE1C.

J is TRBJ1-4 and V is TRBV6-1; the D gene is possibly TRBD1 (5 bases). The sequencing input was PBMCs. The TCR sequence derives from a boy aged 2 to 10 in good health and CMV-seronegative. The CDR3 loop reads CASSERQGINEKLFF. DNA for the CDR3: TGTGCCAGCAGTGAGCGGCAGGGCATTAATGAAAAACTGTTTTTT.